Below, 3 T cell receptor beta chains from the same sample are listed, as sequenced in a study of shared clonotypes between healthy human individuals (dated by TCRdb to 2019 to 2021). Libraries were constructed by the immunoSEQ multiplex PCR assay. TCRdb obtained this table from immuneACCESS and retained in-frame rearrangements with V and J assigned. These tables miss some clones; where compared with another copy, unresolved V genes account for less than half of the shortfall, and the remainder is unexplained. The sample table records over a million clones; approximately 80% of these occur just once. The ten largest clonotypes hold under 0.8% of the sample. The sample was memory CD4+ T cells from PBMCs. The sample's cell subset or site label, decoded: CD45RA-negative fraction. Receptor source: a man aged 18-30 years in good health. Some clones in this sample may be carry-over from other donors' samples.

The chain employs TRBV6-1 and TRBJ2-7; TRBD2 aligns across 7 bases. This CDR3 contains 16 residues. In germline, CDR1 is MNHNS, CDR2 SASEGT. V shed 6 bases, J shed 2 bases, and the junction held 13 bases outside the gene matches. CDR3 DNA sequence: TGTGCCAGCAGCGAACCCGGGCAGCGGGGAACCTACGAGCAGTACTTC. Amino acid sequence: CASSEPGQRGTYEQYF.

About this clone: This same CDR3 is encoded by further DNA sequences in the sample. This sequence joins TRBV5-1 and TRBJ2-5; D remains unclear. The germline V gene encodes CDR1 SGHRS and CDR2 YFSETQ. This CDR3 contains 12 residues. V was cut by 0 bases and J by 5 bases, with 5 bases left in between. The CDR3 sequence is CASSLDSETQYF. The CDR3, as DNA: TGCGCCAGCAGCTTGGACTCGGAGACCCAGTACTTC.

J is TRBJ2-1 and V is TRBV7-2; D remains unclear. Germline V CDR1 and CDR2: SGHTA, FQGNSA. V was cut by 0 bases and J by 10 bases, with 4 bases left in between. The CDR3 is made up of 11 amino acids. CDR3 DNA sequence: TGTGCCAGCAGCTTAGCTAGGGAGCAGTTCTTC. Translation: CASSLAREQFF.